This note documents a single T cell receptor beta chain sequence. The clone's antigen remains unknown. No much larger clonotype is one base removed from it; base qualities were not supplied. The sample comes from a study of blood T cell repertoires in COVID-19 (TCRdb year 2020). Looking at the study overall: Collaborator samples came from the United States, Italy and Spain and covered acute and convalescent phases of COVID-19. The samples were drawn from two sources: the first 160 participants of the ongoing ImmuneRACE study, and about 1,300 subjects contributed by 6 global collaborators. A de-identified subject ID, COVID-19 status, age in years and sex were almost always included in the sample metadata. Deeply sampled blood TCRbeta repertoires from subjects exposed to, actively infected with, or recovered from COVID-19 were included in the dataset. Where available, HLA class I and class II types were taken from metadata supplied by the sample provider and were not determined by assay-based typing. The prospective study material was composed of cDNA or gDNA derived from T cells, B-cell-depleted T cells, or PBMCs. The repertoires were released in a freely available public database intended as a resource for research on the immune response to SARS-CoV-2.

Spanning cysteine to phenylalanine, the CDR3 consists of 17 amino acids. Only CDR3 DNA remains: 51 bases, in frame from the first base. V loses 4 bases of germline sequence and J loses 4 bases, and the interval between the two ends is 23 bases. Sequences SGHRS (CDR1) and YFSETQ (CDR2) are obtained from the germline V gene. Study-wide conclusions, independent of this receptor: How much clinical and demographic metadata was included differed by source and by participant, and the metadata was provided uncurated.

TCRbeta CDR3 regions were amplified from genomic DNA using the immunoSEQ Assay, a bias-controlled multiplex PCR. The authors' analysis ran thus. The number of nucleated cells in each sample was estimated by amplification of reference gene primers within the assay. To quantify the absolute abundance of each unique TCRbeta CDR3 rearrangement, sequence reads were collapsed and filtered. For each sample, productive Simpson clonality was calculated as the square root of Simpson's diversity index over productive rearrangements. What TCRdb holds here is the immuneACCESS table cut down to in-frame rearrangements. Part of the clones is not present; checked against another copy, under half of the missing clones reflect an unresolved V gene, and the others are unexplained. From that table come the V and J calls and clone size; the DNA was used to work out D and trimming. The sample contains roughly 330,000 clones, about 90% of them found a single time. Under 6% of the sample is in the top ten clones.

Participants in the prospective study were aged about 18 to 89 years, lived in 20 to 25 United States geographic areas, and enrolled through a virtual design. In the prospective study, cohorts were assigned on the basis of participant-reported clinical history obtained from a screening survey and a study questionnaire. For ImmuneRACE Cohort 3, a participant was defined as recovered based on two consecutive negative NP/OP PCR tests, clearance by a healthcare professional, or resolution of symptoms. In the prospective study, mobile phlebotomists collected whole blood, serum and a nasopharyngeal or oropharyngeal swab from each participant. Additional blood draws and questionnaires over an approximately two-month period could optionally be provided by prospective study participants. Prospective study blood samples were shipped either frozen or at room temperature before DNA extraction.

The receptor comes from a woman in her twenties or thirties who had recovered from COVID-19. The sequence links TRBV5-1 to TRBJ1-2; a weak D assignment points to TRBD1 (6 bases agree). The sequenced material came from PBMCs or T cells enriched from blood (not recorded which). The nucleotides are TGCGCCAGCAGCCCAGATGAGTTCAGGGGCGGCAGCTATGGCTACACCTTC. It specifies CASSPDEFRGGSYGYTF.